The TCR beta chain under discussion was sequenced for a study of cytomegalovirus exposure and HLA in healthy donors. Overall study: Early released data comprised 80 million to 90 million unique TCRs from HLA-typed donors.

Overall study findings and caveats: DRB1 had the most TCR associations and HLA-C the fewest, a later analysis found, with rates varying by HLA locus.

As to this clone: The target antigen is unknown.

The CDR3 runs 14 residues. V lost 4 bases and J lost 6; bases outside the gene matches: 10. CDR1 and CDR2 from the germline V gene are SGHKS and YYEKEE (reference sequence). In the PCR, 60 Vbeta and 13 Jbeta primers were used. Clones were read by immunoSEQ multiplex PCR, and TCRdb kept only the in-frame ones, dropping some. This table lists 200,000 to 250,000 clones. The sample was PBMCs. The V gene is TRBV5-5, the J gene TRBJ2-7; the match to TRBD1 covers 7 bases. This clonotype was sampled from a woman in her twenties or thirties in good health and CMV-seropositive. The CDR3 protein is CASSGLTGSSEQYF. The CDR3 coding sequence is TGTGCCAGCAGCGGGCTGACAGGGTCTTCCGAGCAGTACTTC.